The text below deals with one TCR beta chain. Its antigen is not yet known. No clone much larger than this one lies a single base away; base qualities are absent. The germline V end is reduced by 2 bases and the J end by 4 bases; junction bases left unmatched: 7. The CDR3 starts with the cysteine, ends with the phenylalanine, and has 15 residues. Only CDR3 DNA remains: 45 bases, in frame from the first base. According to the germline V gene (reference sequence), CDR1 reads GTSNPN and CDR2 reads SVGIG. This sample stems from a study of shared clonotypes between healthy human individuals (dated by TCRdb to between 2020 and 2021). Background for the entire study: A few men and a couple of women, aged 18 to 49 years, made up the cohort. To estimate repertoire size and how much clonotype sharing occurs between individuals, the study deeply sequenced the blood TCR repertoires of five or six healthy adults. To increase sequencing depth and limit assay-specific biases, different laboratories used diverse techniques to prepare libraries and sequence TCR repertoires. Leukapheresis yielded between about 0.85 and 10 billion PBMCs per donor. For each donor, three plates each were used for CD4 naive and CD4 memory, two plates were used for CD8 naive, and one plate was used for CD8 memory.

The full study reports these points: Higher generation probabilities were observed for clonotypes shared by all four sorted-subset donors than for non-shared clonotypes. Because the study included only a small number of donors, the genetic and exposure-history diversity represented was limited. Sharing across a few donors was observed for roughly 5% of naive CD4, under 4% of naive CD8, over 2% of memory CD4, and about 0.39% of memory CD8 clonotypes. Naive subsets generally had larger estimated clonotype richness than memory subsets. Even with the large sequencing depth, rarefaction of the sorted-subset datasets indicated that sequencing was incomplete. Pairwise subsampling led to the expectation that sequencing depth would affect the degree of clonotype sharing among donors. Sampling was limited to blood, and TCR repertoires in tissue likely differ from TCR repertoires in blood.

TCR CDR3 regions were amplified from genomic DNA by multiplex PCR using the deep immunoSEQ assay. For each cell subset, the extracted genomic DNA was distributed evenly across all wells of several immunoSEQ 96-well plates, and each plate served as one replicate. For sorted subsets, approximately 210 ng genomic DNA, equal to some 28,000 T cell genomes, was loaded into each replicate PCR. Purified libraries were measured with a Qubit 3.0 fluorometer, size-checked on a Bioanalyzer 2100, and measured again with the KAPA Library Quantification kit. Each immunoSEQ 96-well plate was sequenced on its own single-read 150-cycle Illumina NextSeq 550 flow cell. The study's own analysis went as follows. The immunoSEQ output contained only junctional sequences without quality scores, so filtering could not match that applied to full-length reads. To assign V/J genes and CDR3, sequences were annotated using PyIR, a Python wrapper for IgBLAST v1.9, with IMGT germline references. Reads were filtered out if the reads had weak V/J assignments (E-value above 1e-6), no CDR3, stop codons, out-of-frame junctions, or ambiguous translated residues. V3J clonotypes were defined as sequences sharing an identical inferred V gene, J gene, and CDR3 amino acid sequence. Percentage overlap between repertoires was calculated by dividing the number of shared unique clonotypes by the size of the smaller repertoire. RTK rarefaction, the Chao1 estimator, and Recon v2.1 estimates of unobserved clonotypes were used to assess repertoire richness. For all TCRbeta clonotypes obtained by the gDNA method from several donors, generation probabilities were computed with OLGA. The source is immuneACCESS, and TCRdb retained only in-frame sequences with V and J called. Part of the clones is not carried over; for the studies checked, unresolved V genes explain less than half of this, and the remainder is unexplained. From that table come the V and J calls and clone size; the DNA was used to work out D and trimming. Present in this sample are about 1.5 million clones, 95% to 99% of which were seen just once. Jointly, the top ten make up 0.4% to 0.55% of the sample.

Donors were healthy HIV-negative adults with no recently reported acute infections or vaccinations. All donors were Caucasian adults living in Nashville, Tennessee, USA. CD4+ T cells were enriched by magnetic negative selection; naive cells were then positively selected on CD45RA, and the negative fraction formed the memory subset. Blood was collected by leukapheresis, and PBMCs were isolated by Ficoll-Histopaque density gradient centrifugation and then cryopreserved in liquid nitrogen vapor phase. Analytical flow cytometry was used to check the purity and quantity of each magnetically sorted T cell population. Genomic DNA was isolated from every sorted fraction and measured by UV absorbance on a Nanodrop 2000c.

The V gene is TRBV30 and the J gene is TRBJ2-1, with TRBD2 identical over 8 junction bases. The sequence was obtained from a man younger than 40 in good health. The sample taken for sequencing was naive CD4+ T cells sorted from blood. In light of the paper, this sample's cell subset or site label describes: CD45RA+ positively selected. The CDR3 reads as follows: CAWSLERGLYNEQFF. The sequenced DNA is TGTGCCTGGAGTCTCGAGCGGGGGTTATACAATGAGCAGTTCTTC.